This T cell receptor (beta chain) appears in the sequencing data of a study of blood T cell repertoires in COVID-19. Study summary: Sites across the United States, Italy and Spain contributed samples from acute and convalescent COVID-19.

Some clones are missing from TCRdb's copy, which holds only in-frame ones; the method was immunoSEQ multiplex PCR. Of tens of thousands of clones detected, roughly 80% appear once; the ten largest clones hold roughly 12%. Germline V gives CDR1 SNHLY, CDR2 FYNNEI. V lost 9 bases and J 10 bases, leaving 25 bases between the germline ends. CDR3 length: 16 residues. The rearrangement links TRBV2 to TRBJ1-6, with a tentative D call TRBD1 (6 bases). The TCR sequence derives from a human donor in a cohort sampled during active COVID-19. Sequencing input: peripheral blood. DNA of the CDR3: TGTGCCAGTATTAGATTCAGGGGCGGAGACGACTCACCCCTCCACTTT. Encoded protein: CASIRFRGGDDSPLHF.